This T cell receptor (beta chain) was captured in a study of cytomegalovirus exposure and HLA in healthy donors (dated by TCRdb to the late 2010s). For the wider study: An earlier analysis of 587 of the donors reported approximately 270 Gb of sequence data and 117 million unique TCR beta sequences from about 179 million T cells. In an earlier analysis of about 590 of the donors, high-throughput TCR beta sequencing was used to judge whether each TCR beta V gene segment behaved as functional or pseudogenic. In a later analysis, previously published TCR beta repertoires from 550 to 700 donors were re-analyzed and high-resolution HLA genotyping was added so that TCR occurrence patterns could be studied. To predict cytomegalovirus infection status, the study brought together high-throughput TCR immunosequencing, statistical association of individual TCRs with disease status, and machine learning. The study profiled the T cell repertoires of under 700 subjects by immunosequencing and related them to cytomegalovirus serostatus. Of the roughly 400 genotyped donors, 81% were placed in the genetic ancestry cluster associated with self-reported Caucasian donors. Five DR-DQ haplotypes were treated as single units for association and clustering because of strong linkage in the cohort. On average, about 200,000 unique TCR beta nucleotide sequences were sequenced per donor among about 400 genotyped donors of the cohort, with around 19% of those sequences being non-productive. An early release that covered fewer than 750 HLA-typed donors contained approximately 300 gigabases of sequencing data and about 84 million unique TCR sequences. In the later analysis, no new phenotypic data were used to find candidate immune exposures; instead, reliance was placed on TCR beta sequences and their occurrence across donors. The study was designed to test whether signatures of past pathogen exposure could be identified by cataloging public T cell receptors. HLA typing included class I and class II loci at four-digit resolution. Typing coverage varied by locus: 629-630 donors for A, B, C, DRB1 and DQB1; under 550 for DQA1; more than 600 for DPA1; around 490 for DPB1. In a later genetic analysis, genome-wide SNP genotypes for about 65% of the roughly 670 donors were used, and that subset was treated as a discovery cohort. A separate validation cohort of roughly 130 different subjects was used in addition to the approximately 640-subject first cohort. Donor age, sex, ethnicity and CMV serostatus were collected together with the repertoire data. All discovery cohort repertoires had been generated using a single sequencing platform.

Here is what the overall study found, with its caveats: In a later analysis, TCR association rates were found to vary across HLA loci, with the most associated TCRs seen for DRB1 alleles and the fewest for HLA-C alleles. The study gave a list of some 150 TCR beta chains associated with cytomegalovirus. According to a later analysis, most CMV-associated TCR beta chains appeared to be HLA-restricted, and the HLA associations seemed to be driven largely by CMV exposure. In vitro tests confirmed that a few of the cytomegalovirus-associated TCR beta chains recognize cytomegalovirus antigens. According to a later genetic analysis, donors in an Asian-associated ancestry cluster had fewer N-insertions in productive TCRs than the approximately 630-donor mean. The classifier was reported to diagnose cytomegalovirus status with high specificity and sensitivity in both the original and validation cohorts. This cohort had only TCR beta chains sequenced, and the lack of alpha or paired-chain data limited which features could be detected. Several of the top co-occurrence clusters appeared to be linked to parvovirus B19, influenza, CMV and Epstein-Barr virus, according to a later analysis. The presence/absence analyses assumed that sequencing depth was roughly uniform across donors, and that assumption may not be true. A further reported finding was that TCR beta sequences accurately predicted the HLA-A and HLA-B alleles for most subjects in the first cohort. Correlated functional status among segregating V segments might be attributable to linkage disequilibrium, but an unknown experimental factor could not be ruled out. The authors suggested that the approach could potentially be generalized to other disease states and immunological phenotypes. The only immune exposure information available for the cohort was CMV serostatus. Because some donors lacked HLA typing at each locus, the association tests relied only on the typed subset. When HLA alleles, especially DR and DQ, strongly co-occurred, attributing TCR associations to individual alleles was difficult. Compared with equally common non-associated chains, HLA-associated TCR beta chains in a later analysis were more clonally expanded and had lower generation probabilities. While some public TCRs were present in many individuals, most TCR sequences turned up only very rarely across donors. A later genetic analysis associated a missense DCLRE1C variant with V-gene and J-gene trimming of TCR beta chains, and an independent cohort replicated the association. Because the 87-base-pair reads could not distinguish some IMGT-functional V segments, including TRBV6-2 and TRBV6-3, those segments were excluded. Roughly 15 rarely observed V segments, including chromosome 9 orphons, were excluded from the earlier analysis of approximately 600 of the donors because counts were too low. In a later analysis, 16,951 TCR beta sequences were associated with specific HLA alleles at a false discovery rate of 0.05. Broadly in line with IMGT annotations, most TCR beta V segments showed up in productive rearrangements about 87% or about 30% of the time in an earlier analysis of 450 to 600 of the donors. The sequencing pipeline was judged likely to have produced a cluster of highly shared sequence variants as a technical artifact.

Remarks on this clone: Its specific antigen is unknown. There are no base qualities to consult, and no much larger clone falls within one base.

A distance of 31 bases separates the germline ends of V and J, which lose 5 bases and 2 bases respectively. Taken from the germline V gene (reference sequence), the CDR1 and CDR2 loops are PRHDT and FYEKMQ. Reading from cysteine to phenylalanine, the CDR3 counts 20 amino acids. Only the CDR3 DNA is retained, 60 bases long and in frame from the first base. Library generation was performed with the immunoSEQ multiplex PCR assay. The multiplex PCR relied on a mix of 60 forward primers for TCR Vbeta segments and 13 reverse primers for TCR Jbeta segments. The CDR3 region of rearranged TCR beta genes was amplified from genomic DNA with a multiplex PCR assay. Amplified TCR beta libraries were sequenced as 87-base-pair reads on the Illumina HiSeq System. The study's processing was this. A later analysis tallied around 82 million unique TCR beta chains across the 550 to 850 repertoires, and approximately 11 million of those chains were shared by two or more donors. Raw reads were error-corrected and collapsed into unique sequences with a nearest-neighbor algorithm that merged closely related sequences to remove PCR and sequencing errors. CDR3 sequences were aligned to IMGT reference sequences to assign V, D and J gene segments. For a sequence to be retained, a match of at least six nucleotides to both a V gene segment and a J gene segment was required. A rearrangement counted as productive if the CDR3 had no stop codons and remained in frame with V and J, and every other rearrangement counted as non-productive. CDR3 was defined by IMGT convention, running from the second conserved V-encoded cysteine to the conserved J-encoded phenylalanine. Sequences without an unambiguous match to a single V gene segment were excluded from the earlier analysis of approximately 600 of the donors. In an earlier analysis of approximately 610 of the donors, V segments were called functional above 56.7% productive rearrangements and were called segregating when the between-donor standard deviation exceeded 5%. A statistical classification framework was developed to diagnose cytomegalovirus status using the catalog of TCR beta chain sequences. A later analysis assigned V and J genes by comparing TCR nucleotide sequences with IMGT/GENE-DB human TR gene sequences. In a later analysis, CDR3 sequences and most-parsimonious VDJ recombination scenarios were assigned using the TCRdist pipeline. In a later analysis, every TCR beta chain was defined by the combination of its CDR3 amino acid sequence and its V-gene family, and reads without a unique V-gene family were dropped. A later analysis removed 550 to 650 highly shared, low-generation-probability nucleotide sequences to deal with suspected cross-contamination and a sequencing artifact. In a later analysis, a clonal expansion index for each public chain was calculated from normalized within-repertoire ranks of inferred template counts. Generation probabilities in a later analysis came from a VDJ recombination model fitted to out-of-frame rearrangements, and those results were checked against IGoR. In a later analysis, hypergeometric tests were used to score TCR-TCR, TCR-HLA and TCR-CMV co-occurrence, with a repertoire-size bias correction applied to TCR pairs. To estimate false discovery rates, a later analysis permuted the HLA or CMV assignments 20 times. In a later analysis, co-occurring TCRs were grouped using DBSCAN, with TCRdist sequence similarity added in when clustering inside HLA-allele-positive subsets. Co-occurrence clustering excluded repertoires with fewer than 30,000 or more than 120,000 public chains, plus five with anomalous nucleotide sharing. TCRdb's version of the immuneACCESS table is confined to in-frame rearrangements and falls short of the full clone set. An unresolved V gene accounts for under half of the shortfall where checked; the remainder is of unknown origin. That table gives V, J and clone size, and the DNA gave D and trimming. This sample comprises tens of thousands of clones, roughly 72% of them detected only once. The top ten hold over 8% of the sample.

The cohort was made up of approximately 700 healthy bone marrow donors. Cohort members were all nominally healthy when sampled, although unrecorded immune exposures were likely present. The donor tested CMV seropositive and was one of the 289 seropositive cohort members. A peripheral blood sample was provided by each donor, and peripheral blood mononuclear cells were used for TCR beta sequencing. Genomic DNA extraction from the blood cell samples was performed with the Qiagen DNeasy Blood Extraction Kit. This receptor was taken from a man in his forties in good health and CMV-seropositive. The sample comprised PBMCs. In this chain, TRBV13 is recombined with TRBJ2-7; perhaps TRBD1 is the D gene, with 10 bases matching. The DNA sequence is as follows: TGTGCCAGCAGCGCCCCCGGGACAGGGGCTGGCGGGGGGGTGACCTACGAGCAGTACTTC. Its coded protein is CASSAPGTGAGGGVTYEQYF. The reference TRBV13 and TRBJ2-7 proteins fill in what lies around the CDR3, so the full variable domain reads AAGVIQSPRHLIKEKRETATLKCYPIPRHDTVYWYQQGPGQDPQFLISFYEKMQSDKGSIPDRFSAQQFSDYHSELNMSSLELGDSALYFCASSAPGTGAGGGVTYEQYFGPGTRLTVT.